Following are 13 T cell receptor beta chains from one sample sequenced in a study of T cell changes during pregnancy in multiple sclerosis. Using immunoSEQ multiplex PCR, the repertoire was profiled, and TCRdb retains in-frame clones only, with some absent. The sample consists of tens of thousands of clones, roughly 91% of them appearing once. The material sequenced was CD8+ T cells from peripheral blood mononuclear cells, taken after pregnancy. The origin of the receptors is a female donor in good health, enrolled as a control in a pregnancy study.

The chain uses TRBV7-9 and TRBJ1-5, with 8 bases aligning to TRBD1. Trimming cost V 5 bases and J 4 bases; bases outside gene matches: 4. The CDR3 has 14 amino acids. Germline V gene lookup returns CDR1 SEHNR and CDR2 FQNEAQ (reference sequence). The CDR3 is CASSRTGTNQPQHF. CDR3 sequence (DNA): TGTGCCAGCAGCCGGACAGGGACGAATCAGCCCCAGCATTTT.

This chain joins TRBV6-6 and TRBJ1-2; D ambiguous. There are 13 residues in the CDR3. Trimming removed 2 bases at V and 4 bases at J, with 8 bases between. Germline-derived CDR1 and CDR2 are MNHNY and SVGAGI (reference sequence). CDR3 in amino acids: CASSYTSGYGYTF. The CDR3 nucleotides read TGTGCCAGCAGTTACACGTCGGGCTATGGCTACACCTTC.

The chain joins TRBV6-4 to TRBJ2-3, with 7 bases aligning to TRBD2. The ends lost 5 bases at V and 3 bases at J; junction bases unmatched: 8. This CDR3 comprises 15 residues. Per germline, CDR1 MRHNA and CDR2 SNTAGT. In DNA form, the CDR3 reads TGTGCCAGCAGTCTTCTAGGGGAGGGGACAGATACGCAGTATTTT. Its protein product is CASSLLGEGTDTQYF.

CDR3 protein: CASSPGQGYYEQYF. The CDR3 DNA sequence: TGTGCCAGCAGCCCGGGACAGGGGTACTACGAGCAGTACTTC. The V gene is TRBV27, the J gene TRBJ2-7, with 10 bases matching TRBD1. Germline assignment: CDR1 MNHEY and CDR2 SMNVEV (reference sequence). V was pared by 6 bases and J by 3 bases, with 5 bases of the junction left unmatched. There are 14 residues in the CDR3.

This clone rates as large. Within the sample, other DNA sequences also encode this same CDR3. The J gene is TRBJ1-1, the V gene TRBV7-9; unclear D gene. CDR1 SEHNR and CDR2 FQNEAQ come from the germline V gene (reference sequence). CDR3 length equals 13 residues. V was cut by 5 bases and J by 3 bases, with 10 bases left in between. The CDR3 spells CASSPPGDTEAFF. The CDR3 DNA sequence: TGTGCCAGCAGCCCCCCCGGGGACACTGAAGCTTTCTTT.

This clone turned up a few times. The chain recombines TRBV20-1 with TRBJ1-1; 8 bases are shared with TRBD1. Germline CDR1 and CDR2: DFQATT and SNEGSKA (reference sequence). The CDR3 totals 11 residues. V gave up 8 bases and J gave up 7 bases; unmatched junction bases: 6. CDR3 loop: CSTRDRREAFF. CDR3 DNA sequence: TGCAGTACGAGGGACAGGCGTGAAGCTTTCTTT.

The rearrangement uses TRBV30 and TRBJ1-3, with D possibly matching TRBD1 (5 bases). This CDR3 spans 16 amino acids. The germline gives CDR1 GTSNPN, CDR2 SVGIG (reference sequence). Trimming cost V 3 bases and J 4 bases, with 19 bases left between them. The CDR3, as DNA: TGTGCCTGGAGCCTACTACCCCCCCCAGGGGGAAACACCATATATTTT. It yields the protein CAWSLLPPPGGNTIYF.

The chain joins TRBV5-1 to TRBJ1-4, with 9 bases lining up with TRBD1. Trimming removed 1 base from V and 8 bases from J; junction bases left unmatched: 6. Per germline, CDR1 SGHRS and CDR2 YFSETQ. The CDR3 has 15 residues. CDR3 sequence: CASSLSAGQGEKLFF. The CDR3 region has the DNA TGCGCCAGCAGCTTGAGCGCGGGACAGGGCGAAAAACTGTTTTTT.

The chain combines TRBV5-6 with TRBJ2-4; 8 bases match TRBD1. Germline CDR1 reads SGHDT; CDR2 reads YYEEEE. The CDR3 has 16 residues. V dropped 0 bases and J dropped 5; count of bases not matched to a gene: 7. CDR3 bases: TGTGCCAGCAGCTTGGGGGGACAGGCTATCGAAAACATTCAGTACTTC. This codes for CASSLGGQAIENIQYF.

With respect to this clone: Other DNA sequences from this sample encode an identical CDR3 as well. This chain uses TRBV28 with TRBJ1-2, with 7 positions matching TRBD1. The length of the CDR3 is 13 residues. The V gene's germline CDR1 is MDHEN and CDR2 SYDVKM. V was clipped by 3 bases and J by 5 bases; unmatched bases: 3. CDR3 nucleotides: TGTGCCAGCAGTTTTACAGGGGATTATGGCTACACCTTC. It codes for CASSFTGDYGYTF.

CDR3 protein: CASSPRQRSYTEAFF. CDR3 bases: TGCGCCAGCAGCCCGCGGCAAAGGAGTTACACTGAAGCTTTCTTT. The chain combines TRBV4-1 with TRBJ1-1; D unresolved. Germline CDR1 is MGHRA and CDR2 is YSYEKL. Trimming removed 4 bases at V and 3 bases at J, with 15 bases between. CDR3 length: 15 amino acids.

The gene calls are TRBV7-9 and TRBJ1-2; the match to TRBD1 covers 7 bases. The germline CDR1 and CDR2 sequences are SEHNR and FQNEAQ (reference sequence). J lost 8 bases, V lost 4 bases, and 13 bases had no gene match. This CDR3 region has 15 residues. CDR3 in DNA: TGTGCCAGCAGCTCCTCGAAGGGGGCTTTCTACGGCTACACCTTC. This encodes CASSSSKGAFYGYTF.

Turning to this clone: Other DNA sequences in this sample translate to the same CDR3. V is TRBV13 and J is TRBJ1-1; 9 nucleotides align to TRBD1. Germline loops: CDR1 PRHDT, CDR2 FYEKMQ (reference sequence). The CDR3 is made up of 13 amino acids. The V gene end was trimmed by 5 bases and the J gene end by 5 bases; junction bases not matched to a gene: 3. The CDR3 is CASSRTGETEAFF. The CDR3 DNA is TGTGCCAGCAGCCGGACAGGGGAAACTGAAGCTTTCTTT.